This T cell receptor (beta chain) was recorded in a study of OX40 agonist ivuxolimab in advanced cancers. Turning to the overall study: The costimulatory receptor OX40 (CD134) was targeted by ivuxolimab, a fully human IgG2 agonistic monoclonal antibody. Intravenous ivuxolimab was administered to patients every 2 weeks at six dose levels: 0.01, 0.1, 0.3, 1.5, 3 and 10 mg/kg. Of the roughly 54 dose-escalation patients, hepatocellular carcinoma was present in roughly 19, melanoma in around 15, renal cell carcinoma in 9 and head and neck cancer in 9. In the dose-escalation cohort, around four fifths of patients were male, and the mean age was 60 years with a range of roughly 20 to 80. Patients were allowed to have had prior anti-PD-1, anti-PD-L1 or anti-CTLA-4 therapy, and 40% to 45% of the dose-escalation patients had been treated with checkpoint inhibitors. Partial responses occurred in three dose-escalation patients, of whom one had hepatocellular carcinoma and two had cutaneous melanoma. The point of sequencing TCRbeta in the periphery was to test whether ivuxolimab changed TCR sequence diversity and drove clonal T-cell expansion. The paper covers the monotherapy dose-escalation part of the phase I ivuxolimab trial, which included N of about 56 patients.

The paper's findings and limits, for the study overall: After ivuxolimab, CD8+ T cells had more expanded clones than CD4+ T cells on average. At doses from 0.1 to 3.0 mg/kg, clonal expansion was seen in both CD4+ and CD8+ blood T cells between baseline and week 6. In the 0.1-3.0 mg/kg groups, partial responders were among the patients with the lowest normalized peripheral clonal expansion, particularly in CD8+ T cells. The antigen specificity of the clonally expanded peripheral T cells was not determined. Low levels of normalized T-cell clonal expansion were also shown by some nonresponding patients.

Genomic DNA was isolated from the sorted cells so that the TCRbeta CDR3 region could be sequenced. TCRbeta CDR3 regions were sequenced using the immunoSEQ Assay. TCRdb provides this immuneACCESS table in a form limited to in-frame rearrangements. Some clones are lacking; in checked studies, under half of them reflect an unresolved V gene, and why the rest are absent is not known. A total of 37,000 or so clones appear in this sample, 60% to 80% of them only once. 22% of the sample belongs to the ten largest clones. The germline V gene gives CDR1 as MGHRA and CDR2 as YSYEKL. Its CDR3 holds 16 amino acids, cysteine through phenylalanine. The DNA shown is the 48-base CDR3, in frame from base 1. Relative to germline, V is 1 base shorter and J is 4 bases shorter, with 13 bases between their ends. Patients with a history of autoimmune disease or receiving systemic immunosuppression were excluded from the trial. Peripheral blood for TCR sequencing was drawn from every dose cohort at baseline, at cycle 4 day 1 and at cycle 7 day 1. Samples came from an open-label, multicenter, first-in-human phase I dose-escalation trial of ivuxolimab. Adults with locally advanced or metastatic melanoma, renal cell carcinoma, hepatocellular carcinoma or head and neck squamous cell carcinoma were enrolled in the trial. Before TCR sequencing, CD4+ and CD8+ T cells were separately sorted from peripheral blood.

This clone has more than one count but fewer than ten. The clone's antigen remains unknown. No qualities accompany the bases; no much larger clone lies one base away. The sequence is built from TRBV4-1 and TRBJ2-2; tentative D gene TRBD1, with 6 bases matching. The sample here was CD4+ or CD8+ T cells sorted from blood, taken in a trial of the OX40 agonist ivuxolimab. The TCR comes from an adult with an advanced solid tumor such as melanoma, head and neck, liver or kidney cancer. The DNA is TGCGCCAGCAGCCAAGTTCAGGGGCGCGGCACCGGGGAGCTGTTTTTT. It translates as CASSQVQGRGTGELFF.